The TCR beta chain described here comes from a study of T cell responses to AZD1222 COVID-19 vaccine. With respect to this clone: The antigen remains unidentified.

Assay: immunoSEQ multiplex PCR; the TCRdb copy retains only in-frame clones and omits some. The sample yields 130,000 to 150,000 clones, more than 70% seen once. The study, taken as a whole, reports: Vaccine-associated CD4 TCRs spanned spike, dominant at 160-218 and 743-854.

The source material was peripheral blood, sampled on day 0 of AZD1222 vaccination. This clonotype originated in an adult in good health.

CDR3 in amino acids: CASSPVFIDSRSGANVLTF. CDR3 DNA: TGTGCCAGCTCACCCGTTTTTATAGACAGCCGCTCTGGGGCCAACGTCCTGACTTTC. The chain uses TRBV18 and TRBJ2-6; possibly TRBD1 for D (5 bases). There are 19 residues in the CDR3. Per the germline V gene, CDR1 is KGHSH and CDR2 is LQKENI. The V gene lost 3 bases and the J gene lost 0 bases, with 18 bases spanning the gap.